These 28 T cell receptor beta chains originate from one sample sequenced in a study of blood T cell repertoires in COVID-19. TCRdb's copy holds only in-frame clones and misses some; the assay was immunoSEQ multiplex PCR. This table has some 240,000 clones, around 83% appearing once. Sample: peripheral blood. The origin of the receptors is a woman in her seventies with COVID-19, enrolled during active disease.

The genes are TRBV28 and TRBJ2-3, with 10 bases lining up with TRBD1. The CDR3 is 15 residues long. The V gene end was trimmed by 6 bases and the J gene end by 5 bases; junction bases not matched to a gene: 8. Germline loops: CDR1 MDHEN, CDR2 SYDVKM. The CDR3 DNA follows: TGTGCCAGCAGCTTTTCCCGGACAGGGGGAGATACGCAGTATTTT. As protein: CASSFSRTGGDTQYF.

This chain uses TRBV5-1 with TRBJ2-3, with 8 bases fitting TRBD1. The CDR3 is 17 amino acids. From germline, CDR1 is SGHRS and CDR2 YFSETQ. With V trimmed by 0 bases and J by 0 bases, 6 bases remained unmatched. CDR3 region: CASSLAAGQGSTDTQYF. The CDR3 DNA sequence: TGCGCCAGCAGCTTGGCCGCCGGACAGGGAAGCACAGATACGCAGTATTTT.

CDR3 nucleotides: TGTGCCAGTAGGCTGGCGGGGGCTAGCGGCTCCTACGAGCAGTACTTC. It yields the protein CASRLAGASGSYEQYF. The genes are TRBV19 and TRBJ2-7; D is perhaps TRBD2 (7 bases). Trimming cost V 6 bases and J 0 bases, with 18 bases left between them. CDR1 and CDR2 from the germline V gene are LNHDA and SQIVND (reference sequence). This CDR3 has 16 amino acids.

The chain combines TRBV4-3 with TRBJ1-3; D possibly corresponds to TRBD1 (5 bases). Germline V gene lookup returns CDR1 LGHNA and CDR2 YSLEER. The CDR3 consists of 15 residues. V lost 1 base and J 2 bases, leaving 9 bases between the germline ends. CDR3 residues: CASSQGGPTGNTIYF. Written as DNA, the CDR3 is TGCGCCAGCAGCCAAGGGGGCCCGACTGGAAACACCATATATTTT.

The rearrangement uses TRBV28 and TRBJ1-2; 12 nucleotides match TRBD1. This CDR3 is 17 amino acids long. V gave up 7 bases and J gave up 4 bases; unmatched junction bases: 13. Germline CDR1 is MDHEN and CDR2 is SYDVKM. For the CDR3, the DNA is TGTGCCAGCACCTTACCGGGACAGGGGGCGATGGGCTATGGCTACACCTTC. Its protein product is CASTLPGQGAMGYGYTF.

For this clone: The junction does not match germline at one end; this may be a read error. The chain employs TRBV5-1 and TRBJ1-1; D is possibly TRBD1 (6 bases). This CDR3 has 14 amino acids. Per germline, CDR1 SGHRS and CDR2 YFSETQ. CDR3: CASSLGHLNTEAFF. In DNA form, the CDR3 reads TGCGCCAGCAGTTTGGGACACCTGAACACTGAAGCTTTCTTT.

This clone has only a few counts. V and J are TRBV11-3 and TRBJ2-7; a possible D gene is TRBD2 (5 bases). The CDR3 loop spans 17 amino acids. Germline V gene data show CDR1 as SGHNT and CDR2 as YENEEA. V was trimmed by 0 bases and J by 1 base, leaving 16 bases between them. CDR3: CASSLEAHGGRSYEQYF. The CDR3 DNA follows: TGTGCCAGCAGCTTAGAGGCCCACGGAGGACGTTCCTACGAGCAGTACTTC.

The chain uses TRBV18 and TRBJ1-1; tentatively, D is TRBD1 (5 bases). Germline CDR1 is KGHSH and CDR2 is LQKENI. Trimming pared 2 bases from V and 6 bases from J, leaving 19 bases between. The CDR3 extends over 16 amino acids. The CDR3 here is CASSPRRGLGNAEAFF. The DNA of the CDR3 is TGTGCCAGCTCACCAAGGCGGGGCTTGGGAAACGCTGAAGCTTTCTTT.

The CDR3: CASRTTGINTEAFF. The CDR3 DNA reads as TGTGCCAGCAGGACAACAGGGATTAACACTGAAGCTTTCTTT. The rearrangement joins TRBV28 to TRBJ1-1; possibly TRBD1 for D (6 bases). This CDR3 has 14 amino acids. CDR1 is MDHEN and CDR2 is SYDVKM in the germline V gene. The V and J ends lost 6 bases and 2 bases respectively, with 13 bases between them.

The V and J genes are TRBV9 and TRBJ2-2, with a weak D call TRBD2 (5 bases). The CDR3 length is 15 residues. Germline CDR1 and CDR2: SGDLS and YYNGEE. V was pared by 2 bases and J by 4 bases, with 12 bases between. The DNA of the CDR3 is TGTGCCAGCAGCGTGGGAGTGGATACCACCGGGGAGCTGTTTTTT. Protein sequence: CASSVGVDTTGELFF. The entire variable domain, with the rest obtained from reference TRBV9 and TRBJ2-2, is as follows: DSGVTQTPKHLITATGQRVTLRCSPRSGDLSVYWYQQSLDQGLQFLIQYYNGEERAKGNILERFSAQQFPDLHSELNLSSLELGDSALYFCASSVGVDTTGELFFGEGSRLTVL.

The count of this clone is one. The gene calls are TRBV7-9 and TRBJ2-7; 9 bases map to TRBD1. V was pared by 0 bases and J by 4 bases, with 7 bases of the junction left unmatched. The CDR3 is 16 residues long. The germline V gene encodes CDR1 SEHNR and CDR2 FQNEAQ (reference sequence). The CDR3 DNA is TGTGCCAGCAGCTTAGCCGGGACAGGGTCAAGGTACGAGCAGTACTTC. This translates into CASSLAGTGSRYEQYF.

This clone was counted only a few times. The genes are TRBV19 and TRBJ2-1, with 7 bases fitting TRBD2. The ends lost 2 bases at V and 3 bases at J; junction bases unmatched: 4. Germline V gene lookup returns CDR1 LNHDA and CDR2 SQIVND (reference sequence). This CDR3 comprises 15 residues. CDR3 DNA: TGTGCCAGTAGTATAAGCCTAGCGGACTACAATGAGCAGTTCTTC. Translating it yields CASSISLADYNEQFF.

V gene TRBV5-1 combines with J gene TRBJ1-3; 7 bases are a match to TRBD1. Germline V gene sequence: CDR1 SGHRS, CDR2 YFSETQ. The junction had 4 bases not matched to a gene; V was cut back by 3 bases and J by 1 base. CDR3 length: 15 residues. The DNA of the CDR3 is TGCGCCAGCAGCTGGGGACAGCCATCTGGAAACACCATATATTTT. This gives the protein CASSWGQPSGNTIYF.

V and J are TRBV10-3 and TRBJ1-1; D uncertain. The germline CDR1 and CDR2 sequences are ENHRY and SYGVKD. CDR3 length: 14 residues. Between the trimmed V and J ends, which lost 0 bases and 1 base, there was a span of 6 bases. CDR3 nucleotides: TGTGCCATCAGTGAGTCCTACCCGAACACTGAAGCTTTCTTT. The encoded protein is CAISESYPNTEAFF.

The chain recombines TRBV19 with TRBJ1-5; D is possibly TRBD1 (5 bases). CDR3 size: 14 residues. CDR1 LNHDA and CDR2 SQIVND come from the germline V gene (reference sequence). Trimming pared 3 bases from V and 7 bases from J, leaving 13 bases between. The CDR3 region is CASSIWAGRQPQHF. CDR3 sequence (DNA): TGTGCCAGTAGTATCTGGGCAGGGAGGCAGCCCCAGCATTTT.

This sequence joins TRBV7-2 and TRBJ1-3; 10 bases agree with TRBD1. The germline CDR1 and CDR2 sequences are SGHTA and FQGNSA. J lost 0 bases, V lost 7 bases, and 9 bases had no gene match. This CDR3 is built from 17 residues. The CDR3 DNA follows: TGTGCCAGCATGCGGGACAGGGGCATTAACTCTGGAAACACCATATATTTT. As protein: CASMRDRGINSGNTIYF.

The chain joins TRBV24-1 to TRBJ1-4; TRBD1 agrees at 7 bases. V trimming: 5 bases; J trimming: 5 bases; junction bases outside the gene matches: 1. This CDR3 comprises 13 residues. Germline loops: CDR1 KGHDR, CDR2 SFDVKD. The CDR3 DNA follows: TGTGCCACCAGTGCGACAGGGAATGAAAAACTGTTTTTT. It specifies CATSATGNEKLFF.

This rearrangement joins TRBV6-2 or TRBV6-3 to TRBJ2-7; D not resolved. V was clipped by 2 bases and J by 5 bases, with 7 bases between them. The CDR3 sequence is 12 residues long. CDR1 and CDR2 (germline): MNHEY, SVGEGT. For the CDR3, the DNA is TGTGCCAGCAGTTACGGTCGGGACGAGCAGTACTTC. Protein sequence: CASSYGRDEQYF.

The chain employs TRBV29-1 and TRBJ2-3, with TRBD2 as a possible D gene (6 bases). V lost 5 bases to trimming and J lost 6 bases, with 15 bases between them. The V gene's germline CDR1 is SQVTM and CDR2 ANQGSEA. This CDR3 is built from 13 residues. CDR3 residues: CSVREDFTDTQYF. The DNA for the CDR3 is TGCAGCGTTAGGGAGGATTTCACGGATACGCAGTATTTT.

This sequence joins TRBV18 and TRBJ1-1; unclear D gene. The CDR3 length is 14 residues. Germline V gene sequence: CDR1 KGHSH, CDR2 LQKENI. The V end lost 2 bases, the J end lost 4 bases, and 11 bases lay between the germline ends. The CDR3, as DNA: TGTGCCAGCTCACCAGAGGGAGGCCTCACTGAAGCTTTCTTT. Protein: CASSPEGGLTEAFF.

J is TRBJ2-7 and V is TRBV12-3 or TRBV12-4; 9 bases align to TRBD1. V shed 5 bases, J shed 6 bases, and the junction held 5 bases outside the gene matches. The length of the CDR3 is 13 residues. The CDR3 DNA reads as TGTGCCAGCAGTACCGGGACAGGGAGCGAGCAGTACTTC. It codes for CASSTGTGSEQYF.

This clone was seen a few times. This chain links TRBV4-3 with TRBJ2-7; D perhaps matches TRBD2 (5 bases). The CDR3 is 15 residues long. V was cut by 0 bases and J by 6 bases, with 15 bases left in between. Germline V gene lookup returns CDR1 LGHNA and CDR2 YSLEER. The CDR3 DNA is TGCGCCAGCAGCCAAGATCTAGCCCCTATATTCGAGCAGTACTTC. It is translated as CASSQDLAPIFEQYF.

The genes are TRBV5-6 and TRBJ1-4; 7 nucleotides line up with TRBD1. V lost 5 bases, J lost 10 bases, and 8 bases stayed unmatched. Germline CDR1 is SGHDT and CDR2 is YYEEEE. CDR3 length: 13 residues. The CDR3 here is CASSSRQGRKLFF. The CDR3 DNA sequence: TGTGCCAGCAGTTCAAGACAGGGTCGAAAACTGTTTTTT.

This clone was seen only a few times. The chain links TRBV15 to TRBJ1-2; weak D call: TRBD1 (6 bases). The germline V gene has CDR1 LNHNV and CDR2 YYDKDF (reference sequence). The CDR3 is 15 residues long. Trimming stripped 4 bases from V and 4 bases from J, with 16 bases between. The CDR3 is CATSMGGGYGYGYTF. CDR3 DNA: TGTGCCACCAGCATGGGGGGGGGCTACGGCTATGGCTACACCTTC.

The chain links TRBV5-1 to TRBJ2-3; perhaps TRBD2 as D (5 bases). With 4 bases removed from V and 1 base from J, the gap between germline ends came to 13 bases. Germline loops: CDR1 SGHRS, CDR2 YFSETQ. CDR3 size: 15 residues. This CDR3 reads CASSPSGMGTDTQYF. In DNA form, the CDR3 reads TGCGCCAGCAGCCCGAGCGGAATGGGCACAGATACGCAGTATTTT.

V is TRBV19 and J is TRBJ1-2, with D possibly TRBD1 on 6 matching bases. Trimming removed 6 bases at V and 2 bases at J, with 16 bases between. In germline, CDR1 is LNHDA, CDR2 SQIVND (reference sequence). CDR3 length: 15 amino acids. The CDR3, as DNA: TGTGCCAGTAGGGGTGTAGCTAGGGGGAACTATGGCTACACCTTC. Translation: CASRGVARGNYGYTF.

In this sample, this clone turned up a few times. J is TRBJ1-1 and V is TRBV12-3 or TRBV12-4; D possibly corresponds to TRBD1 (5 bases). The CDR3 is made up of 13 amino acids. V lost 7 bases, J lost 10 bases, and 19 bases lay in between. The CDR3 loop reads CASTYGRVLGAFF. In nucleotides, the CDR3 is TGTGCCAGCACCTACGGCAGGGTACTGGGAGCTTTCTTT.

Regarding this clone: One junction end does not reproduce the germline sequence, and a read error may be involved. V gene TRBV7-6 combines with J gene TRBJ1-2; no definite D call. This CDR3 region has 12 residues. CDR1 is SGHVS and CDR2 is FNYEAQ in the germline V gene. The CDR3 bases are TGTGCCAGCAGCTTAGCTTCCGACTTTATCTCCTTC. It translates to CASSLASDFISF.